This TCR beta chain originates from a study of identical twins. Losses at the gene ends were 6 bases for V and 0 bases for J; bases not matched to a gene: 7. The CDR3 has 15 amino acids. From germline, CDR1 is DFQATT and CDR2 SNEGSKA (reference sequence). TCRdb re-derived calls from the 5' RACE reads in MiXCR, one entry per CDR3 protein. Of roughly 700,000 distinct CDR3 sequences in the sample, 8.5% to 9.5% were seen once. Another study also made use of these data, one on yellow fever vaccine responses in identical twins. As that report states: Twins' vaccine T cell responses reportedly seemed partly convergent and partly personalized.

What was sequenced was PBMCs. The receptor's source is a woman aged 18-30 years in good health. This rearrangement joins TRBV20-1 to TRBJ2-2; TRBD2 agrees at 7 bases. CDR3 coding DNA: TGCAGTGCCCCAAGGACTAGTTCGAACACCGGGGAGCTGTTTTTT. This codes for CSAPRTSSNTGELFF.